The sequence of this T cell receptor (beta chain) was determined in a study of blood T cell repertoires in COVID-19. Across the study: Sites across the United States, Italy and Spain contributed samples from acute and convalescent COVID-19. PBMCs, B-cell-depleted T cells, or T cells provided the cDNA or gDNA that made up the material.

As processed by the authors: Nucleated cell number was recorded as an estimate derived from reference gene primer amplification. Only in-frame clones appear in the TCRdb table, and some are missing; sequencing was by immunoSEQ multiplex PCR. V, J and clone size are those of that table, while D and trimming were read from the DNA. The sample has 110,000 to 150,000 clones, around 87% seen once. J lost 5 bases, V lost 2 bases, and 6 bases had no gene match. The CDR3 extends over 15 amino acids. Germline lookup yields CDR1 SGHNT and CDR2 YYREEE (reference sequence). V and J are TRBV5-4 and TRBJ2-3; 9 bases agree with TRBD2. The receptor's source is a human donor in a cohort sampled during active COVID-19. Sequencing was done on a sample of peripheral blood. In nucleotides, the CDR3 is TGTGCCAGCAGCTTTGCTAGCGGGGCTGGAGATACGCAGTATTTT. Amino acid sequence: CASSFASGAGDTQYF. The variable domain in full, with the rest retrieved from reference TRBV5-4 and TRBJ2-3, is ETGVTQSPTHLIKTRGQQVTLRCSSQSGHNTVSWYQQALGQGPQFIFQYYREEENGRGNFPPRFSGLQFPNYSSELNVNALELDDSALYLCASSFASGAGDTQYFGPGTRLTVL.